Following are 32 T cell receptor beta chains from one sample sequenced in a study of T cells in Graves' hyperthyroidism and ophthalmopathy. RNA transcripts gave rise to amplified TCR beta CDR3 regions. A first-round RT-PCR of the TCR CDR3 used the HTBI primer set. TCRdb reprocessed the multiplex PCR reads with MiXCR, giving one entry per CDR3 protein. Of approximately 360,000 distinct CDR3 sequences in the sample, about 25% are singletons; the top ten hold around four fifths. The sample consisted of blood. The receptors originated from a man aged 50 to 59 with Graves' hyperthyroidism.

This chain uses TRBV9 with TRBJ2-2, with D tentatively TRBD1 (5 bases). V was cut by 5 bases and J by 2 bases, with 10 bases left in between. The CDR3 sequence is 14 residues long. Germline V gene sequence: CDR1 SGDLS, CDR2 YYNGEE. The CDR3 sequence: CASSKDKNTGELFF. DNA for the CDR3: TGTGCCAGCAGTAAGGACAAAAACACCGGGGAGCTGTTTTTT.

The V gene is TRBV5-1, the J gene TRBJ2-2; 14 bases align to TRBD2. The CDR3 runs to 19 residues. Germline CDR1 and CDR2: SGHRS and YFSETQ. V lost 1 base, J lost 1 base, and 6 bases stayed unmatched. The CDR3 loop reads CASSLTGLAGVGNTGELFF. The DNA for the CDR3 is TGCGCCAGCAGCTTGACGGGACTAGCGGGAGTTGGGAACACCGGGGAGCTGTTTTTT.

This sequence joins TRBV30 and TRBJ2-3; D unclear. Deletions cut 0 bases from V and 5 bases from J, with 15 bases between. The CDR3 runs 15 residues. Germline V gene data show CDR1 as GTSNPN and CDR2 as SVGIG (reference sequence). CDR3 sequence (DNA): TGTGCCTGGAGTGTACGGCGGCTTGGTGGAGATACGCAGTATTTT. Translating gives CAWSVRRLGGDTQYF.

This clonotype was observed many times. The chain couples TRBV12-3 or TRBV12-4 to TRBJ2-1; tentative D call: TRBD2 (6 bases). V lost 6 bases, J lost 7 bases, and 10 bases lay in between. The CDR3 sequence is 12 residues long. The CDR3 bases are TGTGCCAGCAGACTCGGGGGAAATGAGCAGTTCTTC. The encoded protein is CASRLGGNEQFF.

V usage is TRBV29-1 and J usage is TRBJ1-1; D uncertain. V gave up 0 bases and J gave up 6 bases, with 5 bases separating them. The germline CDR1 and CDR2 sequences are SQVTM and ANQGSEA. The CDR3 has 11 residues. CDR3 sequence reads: CSVEEVPEAFF. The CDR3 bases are TGCAGCGTTGAAGAGGTTCCTGAAGCTTTCTTT. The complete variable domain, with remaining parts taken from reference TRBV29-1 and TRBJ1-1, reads SAVISQKPSRDICQRGTSLTIQCQVDSQVTMMFWYRQQPGQSLTLIATANQGSEATYESGFVIDKFPISRPNLTFSTLTVSNMSPEDSSIYLCSVEEVPEAFFGQGTRLTVV.

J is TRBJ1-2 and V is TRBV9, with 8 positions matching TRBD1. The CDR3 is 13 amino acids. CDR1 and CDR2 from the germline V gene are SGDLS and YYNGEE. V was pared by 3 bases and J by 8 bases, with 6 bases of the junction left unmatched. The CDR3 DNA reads TGTGCCAGCAGCGCGACAGGGGTGGTCGGCTACACCTTC. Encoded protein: CASSATGVVGYTF. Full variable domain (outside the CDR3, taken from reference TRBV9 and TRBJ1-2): DSGVTQTPKHLITATGQRVTLRCSPRSGDLSVYWYQQSLDQGLQFLIQYYNGEERAKGNILERFSAQQFPDLHSELNLSSLELGDSALYFCASSATGVVGYTFGSGTRLTVV.

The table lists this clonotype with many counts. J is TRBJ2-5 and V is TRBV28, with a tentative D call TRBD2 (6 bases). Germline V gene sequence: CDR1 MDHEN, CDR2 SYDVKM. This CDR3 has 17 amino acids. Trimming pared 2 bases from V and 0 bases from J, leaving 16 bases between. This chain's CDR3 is CASSLPLGTPYQETQYF. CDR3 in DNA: TGTGCCAGCAGTTTACCTCTCGGGACTCCGTACCAAGAGACCCAGTACTTC.

CDR3 loop: CSASNVAGVVETQYF. The CDR3, as DNA: TGCAGTGCTAGTAATGTGGCGGGAGTGGTTGAGACCCAGTACTTC. The chain uses TRBV20-1 and TRBJ2-5, with TRBD2 identical over 7 bases. The V and J ends lost 3 bases and 5 bases, in that order; junction bases with no gene match: 12. The CDR3 is 15 residues long. Germline CDR1 is DFQATT and CDR2 is SNEGSKA (reference sequence).

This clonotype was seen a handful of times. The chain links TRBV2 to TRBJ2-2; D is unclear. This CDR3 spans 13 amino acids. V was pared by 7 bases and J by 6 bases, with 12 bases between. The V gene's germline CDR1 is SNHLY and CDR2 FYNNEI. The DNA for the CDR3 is TGTGCCAGCATGGTTTTGAGGCCCGGGGAGCTGTTTTTT. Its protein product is CASMVLRPGELFF.

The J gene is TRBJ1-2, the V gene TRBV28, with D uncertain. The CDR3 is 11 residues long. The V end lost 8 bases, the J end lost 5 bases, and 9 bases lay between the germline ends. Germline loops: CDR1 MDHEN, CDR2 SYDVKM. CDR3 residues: CASRTEYGYTF. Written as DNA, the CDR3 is TGTGCCAGCCGAACAGAGTATGGCTACACCTTC.

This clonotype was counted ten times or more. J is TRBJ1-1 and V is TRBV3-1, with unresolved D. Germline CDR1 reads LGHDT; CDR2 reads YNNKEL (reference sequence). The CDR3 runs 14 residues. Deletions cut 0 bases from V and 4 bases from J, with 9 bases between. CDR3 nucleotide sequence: TGTGCCAGCAGCCAAGATGGTTTCGTCACTGAAGCTTTCTTT. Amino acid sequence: CASSQDGFVTEAFF.

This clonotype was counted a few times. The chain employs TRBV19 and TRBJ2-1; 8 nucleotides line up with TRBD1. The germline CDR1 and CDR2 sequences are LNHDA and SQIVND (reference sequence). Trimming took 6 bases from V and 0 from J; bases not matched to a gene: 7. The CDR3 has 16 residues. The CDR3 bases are TGTGCCAGTAGCAGACAGGGGTTGGGCTCCTACAATGAGCAGTTCTTC. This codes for CASSRQGLGSYNEQFF.

The CDR3 DNA reads as TGTGCCAGCAGCTTATTTGAGGGCCGCACAGATACGCAGTATTTT. Amino acids: CASSLFEGRTDTQYF. J is TRBJ2-3 and V is TRBV11-2, with D maybe TRBD2 (5 bases). The CDR3 loop spans 15 amino acids. Germline CDR1 is SGHAT and CDR2 is FQNNGV. V lost 2 bases and J lost 1, with 10 bases in between. The entire variable domain, with the rest obtained from reference TRBV11-2 and TRBJ2-3, is as follows: EAGVAQSPRYKIIEKRQSVAFWCNPISGHATLYWYQQILGQGPKLLIQFQNNGVVDDSQLPKDRFSAERLKGVDSTLKIQPAKLEDSAVYLCASSLFEGRTDTQYFGPGTRLTVL.

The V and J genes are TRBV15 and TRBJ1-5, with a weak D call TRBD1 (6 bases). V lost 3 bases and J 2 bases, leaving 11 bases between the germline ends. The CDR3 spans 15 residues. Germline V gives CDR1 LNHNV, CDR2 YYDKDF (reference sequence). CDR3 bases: TGTGCCACCAGCAGGGACAGATCAGGCAATCAGCCCCAGCATTTT. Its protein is CATSRDRSGNQPQHF. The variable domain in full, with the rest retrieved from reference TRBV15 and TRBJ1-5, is DAMVIQNPRYQVTQFGKPVTLSCSQTLNHNVMYWYQQKSSQAPKLLFHYYDKDFNNEADTPDNFQSRRPNTSFCFLDIRSPGLGDTAMYLCATSRDRSGNQPQHFGDGTRLSIL.

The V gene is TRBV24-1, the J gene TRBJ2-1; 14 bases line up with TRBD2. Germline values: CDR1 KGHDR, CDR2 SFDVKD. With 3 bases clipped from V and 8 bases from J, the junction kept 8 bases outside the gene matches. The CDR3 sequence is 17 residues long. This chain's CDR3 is CATSDRTSGRYQDEQFF. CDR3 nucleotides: TGTGCCACCAGTGATCGGACTAGCGGGAGGTACCAGGATGAGCAGTTCTTC.

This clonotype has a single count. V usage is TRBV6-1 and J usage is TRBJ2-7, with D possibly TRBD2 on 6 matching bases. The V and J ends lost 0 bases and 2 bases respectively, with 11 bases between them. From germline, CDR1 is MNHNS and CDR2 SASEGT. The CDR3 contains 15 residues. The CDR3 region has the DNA TGTGCCAGCAGTGAAGCACCCGGAGGGGCCTACGAGCAGTACTTC. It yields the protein CASSEAPGGAYEQYF.

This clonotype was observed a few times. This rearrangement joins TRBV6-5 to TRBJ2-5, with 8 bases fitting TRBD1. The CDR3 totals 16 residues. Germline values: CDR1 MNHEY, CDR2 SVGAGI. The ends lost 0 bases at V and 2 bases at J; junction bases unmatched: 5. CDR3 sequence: CASSYSGQGIQETQYF. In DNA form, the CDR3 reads TGTGCCAGCAGTTACTCAGGACAGGGAATTCAAGAGACCCAGTACTTC.

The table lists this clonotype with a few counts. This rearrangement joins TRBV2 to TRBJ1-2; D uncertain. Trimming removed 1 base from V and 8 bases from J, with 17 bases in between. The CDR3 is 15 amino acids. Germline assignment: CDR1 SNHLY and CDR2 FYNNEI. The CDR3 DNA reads TGTGCCAGCAGTGAAGAACCAACCGGGCATGAAGGCTACACCTTC. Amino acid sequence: CASSEEPTGHEGYTF.

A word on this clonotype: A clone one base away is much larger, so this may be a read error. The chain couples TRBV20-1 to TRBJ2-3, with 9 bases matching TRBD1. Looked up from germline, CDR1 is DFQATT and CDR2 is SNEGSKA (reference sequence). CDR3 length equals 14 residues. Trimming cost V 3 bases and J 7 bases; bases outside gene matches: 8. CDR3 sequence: CSARNRGRVNTQYF. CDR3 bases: TGCAGTGCTAGGAACAGGGGGCGCGTAAATACGCAGTATTTT.

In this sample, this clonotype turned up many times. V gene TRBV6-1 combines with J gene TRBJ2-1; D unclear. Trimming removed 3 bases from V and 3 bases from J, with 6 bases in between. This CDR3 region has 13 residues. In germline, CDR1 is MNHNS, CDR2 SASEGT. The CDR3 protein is CASSDRSYNEQFF. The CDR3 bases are TGTGCCAGCAGTGATCGCAGCTACAATGAGCAGTTCTTC.

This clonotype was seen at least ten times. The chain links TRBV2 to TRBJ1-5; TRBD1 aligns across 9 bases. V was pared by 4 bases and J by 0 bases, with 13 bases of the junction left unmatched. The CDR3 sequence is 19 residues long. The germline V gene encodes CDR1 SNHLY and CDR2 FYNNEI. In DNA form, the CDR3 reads TGTGCCAGCAGTGCCCGGGACAGGGTCGTAACGTATAGCAATCAGCCCCAGCATTTT. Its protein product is CASSARDRVVTYSNQPQHF. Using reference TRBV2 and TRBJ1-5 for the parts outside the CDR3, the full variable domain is EPEVTQTPSHQVTQMGQEVILRCVPISNHLYFYWYRQILGQKVEFLVSFYNNEISEKSEIFDDQFSVERPDGSNFTLKIRSTKLEDSAMYFCASSARDRVVTYSNQPQHFGDGTRLSIL.

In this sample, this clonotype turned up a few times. The CDR3 sequence: CASWGREGTDTQYF. The CDR3 region has the DNA TGTGCCAGCTGGGGGCGGGAGGGAACAGATACGCAGTATTTT. The chain uses TRBV12-3 or TRBV12-4 and TRBJ2-3; 9 bases agree with TRBD2. Trimming at V came to 8 bases and at J to 3 bases, leaving 6 bases not matched to a gene. The CDR3 has 14 amino acids.

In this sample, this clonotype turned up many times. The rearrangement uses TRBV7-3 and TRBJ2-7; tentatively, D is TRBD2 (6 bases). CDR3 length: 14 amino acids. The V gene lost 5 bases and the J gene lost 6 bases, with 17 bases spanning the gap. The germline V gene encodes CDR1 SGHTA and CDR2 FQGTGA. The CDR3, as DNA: TGTGCCAGCAGCGATAGACCGGGACTCGCCGAGCAGTACTTC. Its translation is CASSDRPGLAEQYF. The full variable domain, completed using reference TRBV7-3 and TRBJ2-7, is GAGVSQTPSNKVTEKGKYVELRCDPISGHTALYWYRQSLGQGPEFLIYFQGTGAADDSGLPNDRFFAVRPEGSVSTLKIQRTERGDSAVYLCASSDRPGLAEQYFGPGTRLTVT.

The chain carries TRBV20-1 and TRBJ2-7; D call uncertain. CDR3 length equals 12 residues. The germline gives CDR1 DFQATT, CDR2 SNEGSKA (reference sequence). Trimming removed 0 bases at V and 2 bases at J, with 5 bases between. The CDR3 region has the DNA TGCAGTGCTAGAGACGAAGCCTACGAGCAGTACTTC. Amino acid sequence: CSARDEAYEQYF.

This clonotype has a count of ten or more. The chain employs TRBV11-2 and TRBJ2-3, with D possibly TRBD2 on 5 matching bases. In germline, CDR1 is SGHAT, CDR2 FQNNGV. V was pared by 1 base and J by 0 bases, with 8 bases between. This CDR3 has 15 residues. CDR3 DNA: TGTGCCAGCAGCTTAGGTCGGGGAAGCACAGATACGCAGTATTTT. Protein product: CASSLGRGSTDTQYF.

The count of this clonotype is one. The CDR3 region has the DNA TGTGCCAGTAGTATACGGTTTAACACTGAAGCTTTCTTT. This sequence encodes CASSIRFNTEAFF. The J gene is TRBJ1-1, the V gene TRBV19; D remains ambiguous. Trimming stripped 2 bases from V and 2 bases from J, with 6 bases between. The CDR3 contains 13 residues. Germline lookup yields CDR1 LNHDA and CDR2 SQIVND (reference sequence).

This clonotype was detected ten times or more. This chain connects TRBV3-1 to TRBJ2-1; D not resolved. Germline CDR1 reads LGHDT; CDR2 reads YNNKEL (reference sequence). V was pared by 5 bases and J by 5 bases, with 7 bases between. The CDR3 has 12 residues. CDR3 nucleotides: TGTGCCAGCAGCTCTAGAAACAATGAGCAGTTCTTC. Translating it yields CASSSRNNEQFF.

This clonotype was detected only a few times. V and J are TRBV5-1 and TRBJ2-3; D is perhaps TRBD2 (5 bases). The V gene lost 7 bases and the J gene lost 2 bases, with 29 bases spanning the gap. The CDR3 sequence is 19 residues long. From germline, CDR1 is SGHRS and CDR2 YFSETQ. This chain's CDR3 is CASDQNPRGPSEVTDTQYF. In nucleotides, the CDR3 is TGCGCCAGCGATCAAAACCCCCGGGGTCCGTCGGAGGTCACAGATACGCAGTATTTT.

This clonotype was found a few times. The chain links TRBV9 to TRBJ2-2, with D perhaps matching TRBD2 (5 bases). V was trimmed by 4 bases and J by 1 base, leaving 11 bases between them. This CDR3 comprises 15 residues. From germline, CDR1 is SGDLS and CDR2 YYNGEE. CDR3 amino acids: CASSLRGMNTGELFF. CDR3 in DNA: TGTGCCAGCAGCCTCCGAGGGATGAACACCGGGGAGCTGTTTTTT.

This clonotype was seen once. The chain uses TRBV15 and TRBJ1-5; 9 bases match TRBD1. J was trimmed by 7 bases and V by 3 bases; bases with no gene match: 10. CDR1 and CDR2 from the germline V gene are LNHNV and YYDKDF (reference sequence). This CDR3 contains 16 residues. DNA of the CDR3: TGTGCCACCAGCAGCGGGACAGGGCCCTCGGAACAGCCCCAGCATTTT. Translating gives CATSSGTGPSEQPQHF.

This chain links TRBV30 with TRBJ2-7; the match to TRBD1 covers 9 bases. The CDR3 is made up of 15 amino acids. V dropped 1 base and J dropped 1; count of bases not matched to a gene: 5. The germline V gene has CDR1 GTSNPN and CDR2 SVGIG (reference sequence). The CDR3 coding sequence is TGTGCCTGGAGTGCCGGGACAGGGATTTCCTACGAGCAGTACTTC. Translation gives CAWSAGTGISYEQYF.

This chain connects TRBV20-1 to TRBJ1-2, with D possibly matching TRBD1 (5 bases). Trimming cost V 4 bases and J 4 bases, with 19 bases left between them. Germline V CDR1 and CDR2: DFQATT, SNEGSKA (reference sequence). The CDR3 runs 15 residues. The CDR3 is CSATPPVGGTYGYTF. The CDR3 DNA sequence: TGCAGTGCTACGCCTCCCGTGGGGGGGACCTATGGCTACACCTTC.